Given below is one T cell receptor beta chain in context. The sample is drawn from a study of T cell changes during pregnancy in multiple sclerosis. The ends were cut back, 6 bases at V and 5 bases at J, with 18 bases in the middle. The germline V gene encodes CDR1 SGHRS and CDR2 YFSETQ. The CDR3 runs 14 residues. Some clones are missing from TCRdb's copy, which holds only in-frame ones; the method was immunoSEQ multiplex PCR. The sample holds 80,000 or so clones, roughly 94% seen once. The clonotype comes from a female donor in good health, enrolled as a control in a pregnancy study. Specimen: peripheral blood, collected in the second trimester of pregnancy. The chain uses TRBV5-1 and TRBJ2-7; weak D call: TRBD2 (6 bases). This CDR3 is CASKHRGGPDEQYF. CDR3 in DNA: TGCGCCAGCAAGCATAGAGGAGGGCCCGACGAGCAGTACTTC.